This T cell receptor (beta chain) was observed in a study of shared clonotypes between healthy human individuals. Profiling relied on immunoSEQ multiplex PCR, and the TCRdb table lists in-frame clones only, not all of them. This table has millions of clones, around nine tenths appearing once. This clone was detected only once. The CDR3 is made up of 15 amino acids. Germline assignment: CDR1 MGHRA and CDR2 YSYEKL. Trimming removed 2 bases at V and 7 bases at J, with 12 bases between. This clonotype was sampled from a man younger than 30 in good health. V is TRBV4-1 and J is TRBJ1-6, with a possible D match to TRBD1 (5 bases). The sample was naive CD4+ T cells sorted from blood. Specified subset: CD45RA+ positively selected. CDR3 residues: CASSQQGLVNSPLHF. CDR3 bases: TGCGCCAGCAGCCAACAGGGCCTGGTGAATTCACCCCTCCACTTT.